One T cell receptor (beta chain) is described in this entry. It lacks a known antigen. Per-base quality was not reported, and no clone a single base away is much larger than it. This sample was taken from a study of identifying expanded T cells in peripheral blood (dated by TCRdb to about 2019). General notes on the study: Separate aliquots of the same genomic DNA pool were sequenced to produce technical replicates, and four replicates were compared in pairs.

TCRbeta CDR3 regions were profiled by bias-controlled multiplex PCR amplification of genomic DNA with the immunoSEQ Assay. Per the source publication's procedure: The absolute abundance of each unique TCRbeta CDR3 region was quantified after sequences were collapsed and filtered. Differential abundance was assessed using a binomial (Fisher-equivalent) model and a beta-binomial model in which time-dependent variance fitted from healthy donors was added. Any clone with fewer than 5 combined templates was excluded, and a clone was called differentially abundant if its Benjamini-Hochberg FDR was below 0.01. Using the form v = (b*log(k)+a)^2, the beta-binomial variance was modeled as a function of the total template count across the two samples. The table was pulled from immuneACCESS by TCRdb, which kept in-frame rearrangements only. Such tables lose some clones; where checked, under half of the loss comes from unresolved V genes, and the rest has no known cause. The D gene and trimming were derived from the DNA, and the V and J assignments and clone size from that table. This sample gives some 81,000 clones in total; approximately 84% of them show up just once. Of the sample, approximately 20% falls within the top ten clones.

V and J lose 0 bases and 6 bases, and a span of 8 bases separates them. There are 13 amino acids in the CDR3, from cysteine to phenylalanine inclusive. The DNA shown is the 39-base CDR3, in frame from base 1. As encoded in the germline V gene (reference sequence), CDR1 is GTSNPN while CDR2 is SVGIG. General study outcomes and caveats: Across all healthy donors, variance in clone template counts between roughly two-week samples was found to increase significantly with total template count. The beta-binomial model significantly reduced the number of clones called differentially abundant and the false-positive rate across all healthy-donor time intervals. The authors expected that over much longer intervals, such as months to years, biological variance in healthy repertoires might increase even further. The binomial model flagged about 1.2 differentially abundant clones between technical replicates, compared with around 15 over approximately two weeks and 18 to 20 over four weeks.

During the collection period, no infections or other immune events were recorded for the healthy donors. Blood repertoires from healthy donors were used as a training cohort for calibrating time-dependent variance in a beta-binomial model of differential abundance of T-cell clones. The training cohort was composed of around ten healthy donors, 3 female and 7 male. An age range of about 29 to 65 years, with an average of 43 years, was recorded for the donors. Whole blood, obtained from a commercial supplier, was collected from each healthy donor at three time points spaced approximately 13 days apart. Genomic DNA was extracted from unsorted whole blood for immunosequencing.

This clonotype was obtained from a person aged 18 to 75 in good health. The rearrangement combines TRBV30 with TRBJ2-2, with the D gene uncertain. Sequencing was performed on blood. The CDR3 protein: CAWSVEHSGELFF. The nucleotide sequence reads TGTGCCTGGAGTGTTGAGCATTCCGGGGAGCTGTTTTTT.